These 27 T cell receptor beta chains came from one sample sequenced in a study of T-cell memory formation after mild COVID-19. TCRdb reprocessed the 5' RACE reads with MiXCR, giving one entry per CDR3 protein. The top ten clones hold roughly a fifth of a sample with more than 300,000 distinct CDR3 sequences, more than 20% of them seen once. Input material: PBMCs or a T cell subset sorted from them (not recorded which). The receptors come from a man between 18 and 35 years old who had mild COVID-19 (a few samples of this study predate the infection). Cell type and time point are not known.

The V call is TRBV7-6, the J call TRBJ1-1; D call uncertain. From germline, CDR1 is SGHVS and CDR2 FNYEAQ. This CDR3 region has 14 residues. V lost 2 bases and J 6 bases, leaving 13 bases between the germline ends. This chain's CDR3 is CASSLSESTPEAFF. The CDR3 nucleotides are TGTGCCAGCAGCTTATCTGAGTCCACACCTGAAGCTTTCTTT.

V gene TRBV11-2 combines with J gene TRBJ2-7; D unclear. From germline, CDR1 is SGHAT and CDR2 FQNNGV. Trimming took off 6 bases at V and 0 bases at J, with 15 bases between the two ends. CDR3 length: 15 residues. The DNA for the CDR3 is TGTGCCAGCAGTACAGACGGGTGGGGCTCCTACGAGCAGTACTTC. Its protein product is CASSTDGWGSYEQYF.

The V call is TRBV7-9, the J call TRBJ1-6, with D perhaps TRBD1 (5 bases). V shed 4 bases and J shed 9 bases, with 16 bases lying between them. CDR1 is SEHNR, CDR2 FQNEAQ, per germline (reference sequence). The CDR3 sequence is 15 residues long. CDR3 region: CASSSGGGRISPLHF. The CDR3 DNA sequence: TGTGCCAGCAGCTCTGGGGGGGGAAGGATTTCACCCCTCCACTTT. Based on the CDR3 plus reference TRBV7-9 and TRBJ1-6, the full variable domain is DTGVSQNPRHKITKRGQNVTFRCDPISEHNRLYWYRQTLGQGPEFLTYFQNEAQLEKSRLLSDRFSAERPKGSFSTLEIQRTEQGDSAMYLCASSSGGGRISPLHFGNGTRLTVT.

This clonotype was counted a few times. This rearrangement joins TRBV6-4 to TRBJ2-3; no clear D gene. V was cut by 2 bases and J by 3 bases, with 12 bases left in between. This CDR3 has 15 amino acids. CDR1 and CDR2 (germline): MRHNA, SNTAGT. The CDR3 reads CASSDGETGTDTQYF. CDR3 in DNA: TGTGCCAGCAGTGACGGCGAGACCGGGACAGATACGCAGTATTTT.

In this sample, this clonotype turned up a few times. The rearrangement uses TRBV3-1 and TRBJ2-3; 8 bases match TRBD2. Trimming at V came to 0 bases and at J to 6 bases, leaving 5 bases not matched to a gene. The V gene's germline CDR1 is LGHDT and CDR2 YNNKEL (reference sequence). The CDR3 is made up of 15 amino acids. CDR3 sequence reads: CASSQELAARDTQYF. DNA for the CDR3: TGTGCCAGCAGCCAAGAACTAGCGGCACGGGATACGCAGTATTTT.

The count of this clonotype is one. CDR3 coding DNA: TGTGCCTGGGGGACTGTTTATGGCTACACCTTC. It yields the protein CAWGTVYGYTF. V and J are TRBV30 and TRBJ1-2; weak D call: TRBD1 (5 bases). Germline-derived CDR1 and CDR2 are GTSNPN and SVGIG (reference sequence). CDR3 size: 11 residues. V was trimmed by 5 bases and J by 5 bases, leaving 9 bases between them.

This clonotype was seen a few times. The chain is built from TRBV4-2 and TRBJ2-5; maybe TRBD2 (6 bases). V lost 3 bases to trimming and J lost 0 bases, with 8 bases between them. In germline, CDR1 is LGHNA, CDR2 YNFKEQ. The CDR3 consists of 14 residues. The CDR3 nucleotides are TGTGCCAGCAGCCATGGCGGGGACCAAGAGACCCAGTACTTC. It encodes CASSHGGDQETQYF.

The chain recombines TRBV6-1 with TRBJ1-1; tentatively, D is TRBD1 (5 bases). V lost 0 bases to trimming and J lost 9 bases, with 14 bases between them. This CDR3 contains 14 residues. The germline CDR1 and CDR2 sequences are MNHNS and SASEGT. CDR3 sequence reads: CASSEALQGSQAFF. DNA for the CDR3: TGTGCCAGCAGTGAAGCGCTTCAGGGTTCCCAAGCTTTCTTT.

This clonotype appeared a few times. V gene TRBV6-5 combines with J gene TRBJ1-2; TRBD1 agrees at 9 bases. The germline gives CDR1 MNHEY, CDR2 SVGAGI. CDR3 length: 14 amino acids. The V segment lost 7 bases and the J segment 8 bases; nucleotides outside the gene matches: 11. The CDR3 spells CASTQQGAAGGYTF. CDR3 in DNA: TGTGCCAGCACCCAACAGGGGGCCGCGGGGGGCTACACCTTC.

V and J are TRBV3-1 and TRBJ2-7; perhaps TRBD1 as D (6 bases). Germline values: CDR1 LGHDT, CDR2 YNNKEL (reference sequence). CDR3 size: 13 residues. V lost 6 bases and J lost 2, with 11 bases in between. CDR3 DNA sequence: TGTGCCAGCAGTGAGGGGGTTACCTACGAGCAGTACGTC. Translation: CASSEGVTYEQYV.

This clonotype was observed a handful of times. The rearrangement uses TRBV12-3 or TRBV12-4 and TRBJ1-5; 7 nucleotides agree with TRBD1. This CDR3 region has 14 residues. Unmatched junction bases numbered 9, after V lost 6 bases and J lost 7 bases. CDR3 residues: CASSQGEGGQPQHF. The DNA of the CDR3 is TGTGCCAGCAGCCAGGGGGAGGGAGGGCAGCCCCAGCATTTT.

V usage is TRBV6-6 and J usage is TRBJ1-4; D remains ambiguous. The CDR3 spans 14 residues. Trimming pared 6 bases from V and 2 bases from J, leaving 10 bases between. Germline assignment: CDR1 MNHNY and CDR2 SVGAGI (reference sequence). CDR3 nucleotides: TGTGCCAGCAGACGAGGCGGGACTAATGAAAAACTGTTTTTT. This gives the protein CASRRGGTNEKLFF.

This clonotype occurred a few times. The V call is TRBV6-5, the J call TRBJ2-1; the D gene is possibly TRBD1 (6 bases). Per germline, CDR1 MNHEY and CDR2 SVGAGI. CDR3 length: 17 residues. V lost 2 bases, J lost 10 bases, and 24 bases lay in between. CDR3 bases: TGTGCCAGCAGTTACGGGGTAGGGTCAGGGGATTTATCGGAGCAGTTCTTC. As protein: CASSYGVGSGDLSEQFF.

The rearrangement joins TRBV7-3 to TRBJ2-5, with unresolved D. Germline lookup yields CDR1 SGHTA and CDR2 FQGTGA. The germline V and J ends were trimmed by 3 bases and 4 bases, with 9 bases remaining between them. This CDR3 is built from 13 residues. CDR3 DNA sequence: TGTGCCAGCAGCTTTTTGGCGCGAGAGACCCAGTACTTC. This codes for CASSFLARETQYF.

The chain carries TRBV3-1 and TRBJ2-7, with D possibly being TRBD2 (5 bases). The CDR3 extends over 13 amino acids. The germline gives CDR1 LGHDT, CDR2 YNNKEL (reference sequence). Trimming removed 3 bases at V and 3 bases at J, with 9 bases between. The CDR3 DNA sequence: TGTGCCAGCAGCCAGGGGAGACGCTACGAGCAGTACTTC. Its translation: CASSQGRRYEQYF.

The table lists this clonotype with a few counts. The chain links TRBV12-3 or TRBV12-4 to TRBJ1-1; a possible D gene is TRBD1 (6 bases). Trimming cost V 1 base and J 11 bases, with 20 bases left between them. This CDR3 contains 15 residues. CDR3 protein: CASSLEGALNQGAFF. The CDR3, as DNA: TGTGCCAGCAGTTTAGAGGGCGCACTGAACCAGGGGGCTTTCTTT.

This clonotype was counted a few times. The rearrangement links TRBV27 to TRBJ2-7, with 8 nucleotides matching TRBD1. V lost 6 bases, J lost 2 bases, and 0 bases stayed unmatched. The CDR3 runs to 12 residues. Germline loops: CDR1 MNHEY, CDR2 SMNVEV (reference sequence). As DNA, the CDR3 is TGTGCCAGCAGGACAGGGGCCTACGAGCAGTACTTC. Protein: CASRTGAYEQYF.

The V gene is TRBV6-2 or TRBV6-3, the J gene TRBJ2-3; TRBD2 agrees at 9 bases. The CDR3 is 17 residues long. With 6 bases clipped from V and 0 bases from J, the junction kept 10 bases outside the gene matches. Germline CDR1 is MNHEY and CDR2 is SVGEGT. CDR3 in DNA: TGTGCCAGCAGGACCGATCCAACTAGCGGGAGCACAGATACGCAGTATTTT. Its translation: CASRTDPTSGSTDTQYF.

The chain combines TRBV6-2 or TRBV6-3 with TRBJ1-5; the D is unclear. Germline V CDR1 and CDR2: MNHEY, SVGEGT. This CDR3 contains 13 residues. With 2 bases removed from V and 6 bases from J, the gap between germline ends came to 8 bases. CDR3 residues: CASSYARVQPQHF. CDR3 nucleotides: TGTGCCAGCAGTTACGCACGGGTTCAGCCCCAGCATTTT.

The chain couples TRBV4-3 to TRBJ1-2; no firm D call. The germline CDR1 and CDR2 sequences are LGHNA and YSLEER. The CDR3 runs to 17 residues. V was trimmed by 0 bases and J by 2 bases, leaving 16 bases between them. The CDR3 nucleotides are TGCGCCAGCAGCCAAGAATGGGCGAGGTGGCAAAACTATGGCTACACCTTC. It yields the protein CASSQEWARWQNYGYTF.

The chain carries TRBV27 and TRBJ1-1; D may be TRBD1 (5 bases). The V and J ends lost 6 bases and 2 bases respectively, with 22 bases between them. This CDR3 is 17 amino acids long. CDR1 and CDR2 from the germline V gene are MNHEY and SMNVEV (reference sequence). CDR3 coding DNA: TGTGCCAGCAGACCGGAGTGGGGGGAGCTCAGAAACACTGAAGCTTTCTTT. This encodes CASRPEWGELRNTEAFF.

The chain carries TRBV11-2 and TRBJ1-4; D is ambiguous. Germline V gene sequence: CDR1 SGHAT, CDR2 FQNNGV. CDR3 size: 13 residues. The V and J ends lost 0 bases and 13 bases respectively, with 12 bases between them. The CDR3 loop is CASSLDQQIPLFF. As DNA, the CDR3 is TGTGCCAGCAGCTTAGATCAACAGATCCCACTGTTTTTT.

The V call is TRBV7-2, the J call TRBJ2-7, with D uncertain. V lost 2 bases, J lost 5 bases, and 10 bases lay in between. The germline V gene encodes CDR1 SGHTA and CDR2 FQGNSA. CDR3 length: 13 amino acids. The CDR3 sequence: CASSLSPSHEQYV. Here the CDR3 DNA reads TGTGCCAGCAGCTTAAGTCCCAGCCACGAGCAGTACGTC.

This sequence joins TRBV19 and TRBJ2-5; perhaps D is TRBD1 or TRBD2 (5 bases each). Trimming removed 5 bases from V and 5 bases from J, with 24 bases in between. CDR1 LNHDA and CDR2 SQIVND come from the germline V gene (reference sequence). This CDR3 spans 17 amino acids. CDR3 nucleotides: TGTGCCAGTAGTCCAAACCCGATCGGGACCAAGCGGGAGACCCAGTACTTC. Encoded protein: CASSPNPIGTKRETQYF. The whole variable domain, filled in from reference TRBV19 and TRBJ2-5, reads DGGITQSPKYLFRKEGQNVTLSCEQNLNHDAMYWYRQDPGQGLRLIYYSQIVNDFQKGDIAEGYSVSREKKESFPLTVTSAQKNPTAFYLCASSPNPIGTKRETQYFGPGTRLLVL.

This clonotype came up many times. The chain recombines TRBV4-3 with TRBJ1-6, with a weak D call TRBD1 (6 bases). The CDR3 consists of 15 residues. V was pared by 4 bases and J by 10 bases, with 17 bases between. Germline V gives CDR1 LGHNA, CDR2 YSLEER. CDR3 coding DNA: TGCGCCAGCAGCCGGGGTACAGGGTTGGAATCACCCCTCCACTTT. This translates into CASSRGTGLESPLHF.

J is TRBJ2-1 and V is TRBV7-3, with D hard to call. The CDR3 runs to 18 residues. Germline-derived CDR1 and CDR2 are SGHTA and FQGTGA. V lost 5 bases and J 0 bases, leaving 20 bases between the germline ends. This CDR3 reads CASSPSGLILGSYNEQFF. In DNA, the CDR3 is TGTGCCAGCAGCCCCTCAGGTCTGATTTTGGGCTCCTACAATGAGCAGTTCTTC.

The table lists this clonotype with many counts. The chain carries TRBV4-3 and TRBJ2-2; D gene unclear. CDR1 and CDR2 from the germline V gene are LGHNA and YSLEER. The V end was cut by 0 bases, the J end by 5 bases, with 7 bases between. This CDR3 is built from 14 residues. The CDR3 protein is CASSQDRNTGELFF. The CDR3 DNA reads TGCGCCAGCAGCCAAGATCGGAATACCGGGGAGCTGTTTTTT.